This T cell receptor beta chain was obtained from a study of T cell repertoires in cytomegalovirus infection. Overall study context: Both recently identified HLA-C-restricted and well-studied HLA-B-restricted CMV epitopes were used in the study. Through public TCR beta signatures, both CMV infection and matching HLA type were indicated. Study-wide results and caveats: In two of eight donors, the top clonotype was HLA-C-restricted CMV-specific.

TCRdb re-derived calls from the reads in MiXCR, one entry per CDR3 protein. This sample carries approximately 910,000 distinct CDR3 sequences, roughly 31% of them seen once, and the ten largest clones take around 15%. V lost 10 bases to trimming and J lost 0 bases, with 18 bases between them. CDR1 is LNHDA, CDR2 SQIVND, per germline (reference sequence). This CDR3 contains 16 residues. This clonotype was observed a handful of times. Its antigen is not known. The source was cultured CD8+ T cells from PBMCs, collected from culture after CMV antigen stimulation. The chain employs TRBV19 and TRBJ2-2; a possible D gene is TRBD1 (6 bases). This receptor was taken from a human donor in good health (CMV status not recorded). Some clones in this sample may be carry-over from other donors' samples. CDR3 nucleotides: TGTGCCACCCTCGGGACACCTATTCCGAACACCGGGGAGCTGTTTTTT. Encoded protein: CATLGTPIPNTGELFF. Using reference TRBV19 and TRBJ2-2 for the parts outside the CDR3, the full variable domain is DGGITQSPKYLFRKEGQNVTLSCEQNLNHDAMYWYRQDPGQGLRLIYYSQIVNDFQKGDIAEGYSVSREKKESFPLTVTSAQKNPTAFYLCATLGTPIPNTGELFFGEGSRLTVL.